The 16 T cell receptor beta chains below come from one sample, sequenced in a study of T-cell reconstitution after alpha-beta-depleted transplantation in children. As it was prepared, the TCRbeta library received unique molecular identifiers. TCRdb independently ran MiXCR on the PCR reads; one entry per CDR3 protein. The sample shows about 22,000 distinct CDR3 sequences, 9.5% to 13% of them seen only once. Here the sequenced sample was PBMCs from the stem cell graft donor, taken from the stem cell graft. The receptor set was obtained from a human donor who donated a stem cell graft to a child with chronic granulomatous disease.

This clonotype showed up just a few times. This sequence joins TRBV21-1 and TRBJ2-6; the table assigns TRBD1, which was not confirmed against the DNA. TRBV21-1 has pseudogene status. The CDR3 sequence is 17 residues long. The CDR3 sequence is CASSARDISSGANGLTF. CDR3 bases: TGTGCCAGCAGCGCCCGGGACATCAGCTCTGGGGCCAACGGCCTGACTTTC.

This clonotype was found many times. This sequence joins TRBV27 and TRBJ2-1; tentatively, D is TRBD1 (6 bases). Germline V CDR1 and CDR2: MNHEY, SMNVEV (reference sequence). Trimming shortened V by 0 bases and J by 1 base, and 13 bases separated the two germline ends. The CDR3 sequence is 17 residues long. The DNA for the CDR3 is TGTGCCAGCAGTTTATCCCAGGGGCTAAAATCCTACAATGAGCAGTTCTTC. Translated, it gives CASSLSQGLKSYNEQFF.

This clonotype appeared many times. The chain couples TRBV5-1 to TRBJ1-1; 10 bases line up with TRBD1. Germline CDR1 and CDR2: SGHRS and YFSETQ. This CDR3 comprises 14 residues. V was clipped by 3 bases and J by 4 bases; unmatched bases: 3. The CDR3 nucleotides read TGCGCCAGCAGCTCCGGACAGGGGGGCACTGAAGCTTTCTTT. It specifies CASSSGQGGTEAFF.

About this clonotype itself: A junction end diverges from the germline sequence, so it may reflect a read error. This rearrangement joins TRBV20-1 to TRBJ1-3, with D possibly being TRBD1 (5 bases). The CDR3 sequence is 17 residues long. In germline, CDR1 is DFQATT, CDR2 SNEGSKA (reference sequence). The CDR3 DNA reads as TGCTGTGCCCCCAAATTGACAGAGAACTATTTCGGAAACACCATATATTTT. Translated: CCAPKLTENYFGNTIYF.

This clonotype was counted ten times or more. This chain connects TRBV12-3 or TRBV12-4 to TRBJ2-3, with 10 nucleotides matching TRBD2. This CDR3 region has 14 residues. The trim removed 8 bases at V and 1 base at J, leaving 3 bases unmatched. The CDR3 region has the DNA TGTGCCAGCTGTACTAGCGGGGGCACAGATACGCAGTATTTT. Protein product: CASCTSGGTDTQYF.

This clonotype was counted at least ten times. The chain carries TRBV4-3 and TRBJ1-3, with D maybe TRBD1 (6 bases). V was trimmed by 0 bases and J by 0 bases, leaving 9 bases between them. Germline V lookup: CDR1 LGHNA, CDR2 YSLEER. This CDR3 region has 16 residues. CDR3 sequence reads: CASSQDRGHSGNTIYF. The CDR3 DNA reads as TGCGCCAGCAGCCAAGATCGGGGACACTCTGGAAACACCATATATTTT.

This clonotype has at least ten counts. The chain has TRBV20-1 and TRBJ2-2; TRBD1 matches 8 bases. V trimming: 6 bases; J trimming: 4 bases; junction bases outside the gene matches: 4. The V gene's germline CDR1 is DFQATT and CDR2 SNEGSKA (reference sequence). CDR3 length: 13 amino acids. The CDR3 nucleotides are TGCAGTGCCAGGGGGCGAGGCACCGGGGAGCTGTTTTTT. Translating it yields CSARGRGTGELFF.

This clonotype was recorded at least ten times. The chain has TRBV29-1 and TRBJ2-1; TRBD2 matches 8 bases. Trimming at V came to 1 base and at J to 3 bases, leaving 2 bases not matched to a gene. Germline loops: CDR1 SQVTM, CDR2 ANQGSEA. The CDR3 extends over 14 amino acids. This CDR3 is CSVEGAGVYNEQFF. In DNA form, the CDR3 reads TGCAGCGTTGAAGGAGCGGGAGTCTACAATGAGCAGTTCTTC.

Many counts were recorded for this clonotype. This chain connects TRBV20-1 to TRBJ1-1; D not resolved. Looked up from germline, CDR1 is DFQATT and CDR2 is SNEGSKA (reference sequence). The CDR3 sequence is 13 residues long. Trimming cost V 2 bases and J 0 bases, with 7 bases left between them. Here the CDR3 DNA reads TGCAGTGCTAGATCCGACTTGAACACTGAAGCTTTCTTT. Translation gives CSARSDLNTEAFF.

The genes are TRBV28 and TRBJ2-7, with a weak D call TRBD2 (5 bases). The V end was cut by 4 bases, the J end by 4 bases, with 17 bases between. Germline values: CDR1 MDHEN, CDR2 SYDVKM. CDR3 length: 15 amino acids. For the CDR3, the DNA is TGTGCCAGCAGTTGGGTTGGAGGAGCCAAATACGAGCAGTACTTC. As protein: CASSWVGGAKYEQYF.

This clonotype has ten or more counts. The chain has TRBV20-1 and TRBJ2-7; D not resolved. In germline, CDR1 is DFQATT, CDR2 SNEGSKA (reference sequence). The CDR3 consists of 12 residues. V lost 4 bases and J lost 3, with 10 bases in between. The CDR3 protein is CSATLRNYEQYF. For the CDR3, the DNA is TGCAGTGCTACCCTGAGGAACTACGAGCAGTACTTC.

For the CDR3, the DNA is TGTGCCAGCAGTGAGGGGGGGTCTGGGGCCAACGTCCTGACTTTC. This encodes CASSEGGSGANVLTF. The J gene is TRBJ2-6, the V gene TRBV25-1; 7 positions match TRBD2. Trimming removed 3 bases from V and 1 base from J; junction bases left unmatched: 0. Germline CDR1 reads MGHDK; CDR2 reads SYGVNS. This CDR3 region has 15 residues.

The sample holds many counts of this clonotype. This chain uses TRBV28 with TRBJ2-3, with D perhaps being TRBD1 or TRBD2 (5 bases each). The CDR3 runs to 15 residues. Germline loops: CDR1 MDHEN, CDR2 SYDVKM. Trimming removed 3 bases from V and 2 bases from J, with 12 bases in between. Here the CDR3 DNA reads TGTGCCAGCAGTTTTGGGGGACGGGTCACAGATACGCAGTATTTT. As protein: CASSFGGRVTDTQYF.

This clonotype occurred many times. The chain recombines TRBV9 with TRBJ2-7; TRBD1 might be the D (5 bases). This CDR3 region has 14 residues. In germline, CDR1 is SGDLS, CDR2 YYNGEE. The V and J ends lost 0 bases and 4 bases respectively, with 11 bases between them. Written as DNA, the CDR3 is TGTGCCAGCAGCGTAGCCCAGGGCTCGTACGAGCAGTACTTC. It specifies CASSVAQGSYEQYF.

Many counts were recorded for this clonotype. The rearrangement joins TRBV15 to TRBJ1-2, with a tentative D call TRBD1 (6 bases). Trimming removed 5 bases at V and 8 bases at J, with 18 bases between. This CDR3 comprises 14 residues. Germline assignment: CDR1 LNHNV and CDR2 YYDKDF (reference sequence). In DNA, the CDR3 is TGTGCCACCAGCTCTTTCGGGGGGCTAGAGGGCTACACCTTC. Protein sequence: CATSSFGGLEGYTF.

This clonotype was recorded at least ten times. The chain recombines TRBV20-1 with TRBJ2-7; unclear D gene. Germline CDR1 and CDR2: DFQATT and SNEGSKA (reference sequence). Trimming shortened V by 1 base and J by 4 bases, and 11 bases separated the two germline ends. This CDR3 contains 13 residues. CDR3 protein: CSARARTKYEQYF. In DNA form, the CDR3 reads TGCAGTGCTAGAGCTCGGACCAAATACGAGCAGTACTTC.